This is a list of T cell receptor beta chains from one sample in a study of blood T cell repertoires in COVID-19. Clones were read by immunoSEQ multiplex PCR, and TCRdb kept only the in-frame ones, dropping some. The sample contains around 290,000 clones, 75% to 90% of which appear only once. The sequencing sample was made of PBMCs or T cells enriched from blood (not recorded which). Receptor source: a woman aged 35 to 49 who had recovered from COVID-19. Both conserved end residues are part of each CDR3. D genes are given only for firm matches. Rows may omit the clone size; those that give it use once, few, many or a size class.

j_call | v_call | d_call | clone_size | cdr3_aa | cdr3_nt
TRBJ2-5 | TRBV12-3/TRBV12-4 | . | . | CASNVLGGETQYF | TGTGCCAGCAATGTACTGGGGGGAGAGACCCAGTACTTC
TRBJ1-2 | TRBV2 | . | once | CATSEGGWGGYTF | TGTGCCACCAGTGAGGGGGGATGGGGTGGCTACACCTTC
TRBJ1-5 | TRBV4-1 | . | . | CASSQNRDQPQHF | TGCGCCAGCAGCCAAAACAGAGATCAGCCCCAGCATTTT
TRBJ2-5 | TRBV6-2/TRBV6-3 | TRBD2 | . | CASSYSTAGVETQYF | TGTGCCAGCAGTTACTCGACGGCGGGAGTGGAGACCCAGTACTTC
TRBJ2-7 | TRBV18 | TRBD1 | . | CASSRQQGVDSEQYF | TGTGCCAGCTCACGACAACAGGGGGTCGACTCCGAGCAGTACTTC
TRBJ1-2 | TRBV3-1/TRBV3-2 | TRBD1 | . | CASSQDRDSQHYGYTF | TGTGCCAGCAGCCAAGACCGGGACAGCCAGCACTATGGCTACACCTTC
TRBJ2-4 | TRBV18 | . | . | CASSPPAITGIQYF | TGTGCCAGCTCACCGCCTGCAATTACGGGCATTCAGTACTTC
TRBJ2-3 | TRBV19 | TRBD2 | . | CASSIGLAGPDTQYF | TGTGCCAGTAGTATTGGACTAGCGGGACCGGATACGCAGTATTTT
TRBJ2-5 | TRBV5-1 | TRBD2 | . | CASSPRLAGVGETQYF | TGCGCCAGCAGCCCCCGACTAGCGGGAGTGGGGGAGACCCAGTACTTC
TRBJ2-4 | TRBV19 | TRBD1 | . | CASSPDRGRVAKNIQYF | TGTGCCAGTAGTCCGGACAGGGGGCGGGTCGCCAAAAACATTCAGTACTTC